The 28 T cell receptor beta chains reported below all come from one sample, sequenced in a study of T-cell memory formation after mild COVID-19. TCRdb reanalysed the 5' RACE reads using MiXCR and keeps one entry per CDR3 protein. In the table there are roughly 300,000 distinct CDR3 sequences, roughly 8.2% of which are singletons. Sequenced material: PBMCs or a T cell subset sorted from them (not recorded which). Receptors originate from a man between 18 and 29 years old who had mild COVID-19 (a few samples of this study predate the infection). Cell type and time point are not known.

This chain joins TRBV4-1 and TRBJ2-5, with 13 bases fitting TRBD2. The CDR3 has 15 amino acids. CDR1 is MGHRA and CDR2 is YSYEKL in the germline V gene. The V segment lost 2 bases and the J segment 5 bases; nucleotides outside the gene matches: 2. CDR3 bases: TGCGCCAGCAGCCAATCGACTAGCGGGGGGGAGACCCAGTACTTC. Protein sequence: CASSQSTSGGETQYF.

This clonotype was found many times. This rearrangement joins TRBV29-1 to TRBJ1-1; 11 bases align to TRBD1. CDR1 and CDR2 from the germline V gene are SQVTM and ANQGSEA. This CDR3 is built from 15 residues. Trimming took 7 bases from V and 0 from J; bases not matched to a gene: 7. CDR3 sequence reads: CSGTGGWGMNTEAFF. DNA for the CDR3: TGCAGCGGGACAGGGGGCTGGGGTATGAACACTGAAGCTTTCTTT.

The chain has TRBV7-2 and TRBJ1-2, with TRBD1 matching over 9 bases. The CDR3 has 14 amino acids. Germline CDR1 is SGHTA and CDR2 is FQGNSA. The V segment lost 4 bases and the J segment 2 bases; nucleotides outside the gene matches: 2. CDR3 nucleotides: TGTGCCAGCAGCTACGGACAGGGGAACTATGGCTACACCTTC. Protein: CASSYGQGNYGYTF.

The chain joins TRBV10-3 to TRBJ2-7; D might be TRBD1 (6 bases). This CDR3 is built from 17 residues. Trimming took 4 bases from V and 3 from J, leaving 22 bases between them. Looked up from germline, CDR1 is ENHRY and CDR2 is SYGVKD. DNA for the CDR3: TGTGCCATCAGTGCATCACAGGGAACGCTTGGGGGCTACGAGCAGTACTTC. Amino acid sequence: CAISASQGTLGGYEQYF.

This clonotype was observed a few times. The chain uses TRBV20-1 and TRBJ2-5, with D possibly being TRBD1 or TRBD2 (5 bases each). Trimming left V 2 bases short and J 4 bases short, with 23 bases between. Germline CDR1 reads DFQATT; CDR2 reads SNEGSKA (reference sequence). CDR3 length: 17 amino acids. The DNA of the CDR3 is TGCAGTGCTAGAAAGGGGACGTCAGGGATAGCTCGAGAGACCCAGTACTTC. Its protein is CSARKGTSGIARETQYF.

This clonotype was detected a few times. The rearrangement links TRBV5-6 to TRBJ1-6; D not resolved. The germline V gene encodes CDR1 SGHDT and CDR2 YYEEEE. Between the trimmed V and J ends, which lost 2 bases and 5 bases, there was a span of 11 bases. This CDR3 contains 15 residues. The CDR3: CASSLPSKHNSPLHF. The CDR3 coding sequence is TGTGCCAGCAGCTTACCCTCCAAGCATAATTCACCCCTCCACTTT.

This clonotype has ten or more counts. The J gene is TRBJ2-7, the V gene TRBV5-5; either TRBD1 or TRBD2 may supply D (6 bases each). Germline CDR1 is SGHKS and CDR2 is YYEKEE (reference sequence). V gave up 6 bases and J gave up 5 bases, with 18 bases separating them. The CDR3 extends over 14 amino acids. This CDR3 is CASNLEGGWNEQYF. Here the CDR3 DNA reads TGTGCCAGCAACCTGGAGGGGGGCTGGAACGAGCAGTACTTC.

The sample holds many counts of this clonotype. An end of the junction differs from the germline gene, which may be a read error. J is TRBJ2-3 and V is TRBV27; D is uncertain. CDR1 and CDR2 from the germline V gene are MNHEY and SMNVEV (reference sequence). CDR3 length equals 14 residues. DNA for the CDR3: TGCGCCAGCAGTTTATCCGCCGGAACAGATACGCAGTATTTT. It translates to CASSLSAGTDTQYF.

CDR3 coding DNA: TGTGCCAGCAGCCAAGGGGGGACCTCCTACAATGAGCAGTTCTTC. This translates into CASSQGGTSYNEQFF. The V gene is TRBV14, the J gene TRBJ2-1; perhaps D is TRBD1 or TRBD2 (5 bases each). This CDR3 comprises 15 residues. V was clipped by 1 base and J by 0 bases, with 7 bases between them. The germline V gene has CDR1 SGHDN and CDR2 FVKESK.

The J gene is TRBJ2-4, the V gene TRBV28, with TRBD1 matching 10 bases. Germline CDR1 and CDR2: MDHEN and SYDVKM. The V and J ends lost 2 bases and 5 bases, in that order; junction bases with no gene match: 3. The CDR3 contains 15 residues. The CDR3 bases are TGTGCCAGCAGTTTAGGTGGACAGGGGGAAAACATTCAGTACTTC. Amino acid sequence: CASSLGGQGENIQYF. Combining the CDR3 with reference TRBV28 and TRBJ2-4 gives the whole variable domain DVKVTQSSRYLVKRTGEKVFLECVQDMDHENMFWYRQDPGLGLRLIYFSYDVKMKEKGDIPEGYSVSREKKERFSLILESASTNQTSMYLCASSLGGQGENIQYFGAGTRLSVL.

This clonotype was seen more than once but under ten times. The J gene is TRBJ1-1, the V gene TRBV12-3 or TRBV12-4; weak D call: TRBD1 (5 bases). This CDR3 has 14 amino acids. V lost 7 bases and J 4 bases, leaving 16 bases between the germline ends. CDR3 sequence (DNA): TGTGCCAGCAACAGGCGGGTGACGGGCACTGAAGCTTTCTTT. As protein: CASNRRVTGTEAFF.

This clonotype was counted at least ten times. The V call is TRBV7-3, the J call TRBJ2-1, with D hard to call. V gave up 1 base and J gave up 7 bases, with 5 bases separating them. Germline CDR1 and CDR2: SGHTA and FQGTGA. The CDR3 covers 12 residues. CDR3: CASSLIENEQFF. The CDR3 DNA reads TGTGCCAGCAGCTTAATAGAAAATGAGCAGTTCTTC. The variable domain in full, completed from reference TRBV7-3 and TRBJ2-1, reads GAGVSQTPSNKVTEKGKYVELRCDPISGHTALYWYRQSLGQGPEFLIYFQGTGAADDSGLPNDRFFAVRPEGSVSTLKIQRTERGDSAVYLCASSLIENEQFFGPGTRLTVL.

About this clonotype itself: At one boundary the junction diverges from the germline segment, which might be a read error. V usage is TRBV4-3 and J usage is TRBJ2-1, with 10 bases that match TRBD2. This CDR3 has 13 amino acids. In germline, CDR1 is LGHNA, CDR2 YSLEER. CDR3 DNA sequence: TGCGCCAGCAGCCAAAACCTCCAGCGGGGGGGAATCTTC. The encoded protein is CASSQNLQRGGIF.

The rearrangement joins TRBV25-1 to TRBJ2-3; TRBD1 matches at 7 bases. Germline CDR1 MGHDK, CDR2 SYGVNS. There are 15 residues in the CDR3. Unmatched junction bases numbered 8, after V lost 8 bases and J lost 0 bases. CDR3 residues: CASHRTGQSTDTQYF. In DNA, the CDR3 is TGTGCCAGCCATAGAACGGGACAGAGCACAGATACGCAGTATTTT.

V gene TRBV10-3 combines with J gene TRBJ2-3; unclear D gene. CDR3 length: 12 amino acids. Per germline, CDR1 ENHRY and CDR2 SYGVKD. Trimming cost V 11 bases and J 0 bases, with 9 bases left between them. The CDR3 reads CAASPSTDTQYF. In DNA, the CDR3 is TGTGCCGCCTCCCCTAGCACAGATACGCAGTATTTT.

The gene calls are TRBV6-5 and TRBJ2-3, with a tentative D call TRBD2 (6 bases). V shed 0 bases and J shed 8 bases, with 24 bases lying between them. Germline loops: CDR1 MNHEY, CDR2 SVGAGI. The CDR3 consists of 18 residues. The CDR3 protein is CASSYSIPGSPISGTQYF. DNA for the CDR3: TGTGCCAGCAGTTACTCGATCCCAGGATCCCCTATTAGCGGTACGCAGTATTTT.

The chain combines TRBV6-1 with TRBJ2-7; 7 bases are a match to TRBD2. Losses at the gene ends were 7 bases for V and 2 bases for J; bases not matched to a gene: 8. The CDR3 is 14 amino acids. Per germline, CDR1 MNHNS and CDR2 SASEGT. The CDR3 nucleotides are TGTGCCAGCAATTGGGGAGGGGTGCCCTACGAGCAGTACGTC. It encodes CASNWGGVPYEQYV.

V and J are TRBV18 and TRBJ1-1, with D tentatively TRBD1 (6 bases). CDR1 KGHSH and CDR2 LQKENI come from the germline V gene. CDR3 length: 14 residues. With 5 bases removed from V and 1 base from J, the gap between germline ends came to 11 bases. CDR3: CASSEQGPNTEAFF. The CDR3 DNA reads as TGTGCCAGCTCAGAACAGGGTCCGAACACTGAAGCTTTCTTT.

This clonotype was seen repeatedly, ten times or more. CDR3 sequence (DNA): TGTGCCAGCAGTTTAAGTCAGTTGAACACTGAAGCTTTCTTT. The encoded protein is CASSLSQLNTEAFF. The rearrangement links TRBV12-3 or TRBV12-4 to TRBJ1-1; D not certain. Trimming took off 2 bases at V and 0 bases at J, with 7 bases between the two ends. This CDR3 is 14 amino acids long.

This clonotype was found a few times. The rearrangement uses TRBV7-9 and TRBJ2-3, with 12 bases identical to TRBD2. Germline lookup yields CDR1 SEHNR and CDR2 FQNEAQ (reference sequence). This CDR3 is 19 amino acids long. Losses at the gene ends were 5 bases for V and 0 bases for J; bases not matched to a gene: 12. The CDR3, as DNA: TGTGCCAGCAGCCCCTGGCTAGCGGGGGGGCAATTCAGCACAGATACGCAGTATTTT. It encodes CASSPWLAGGQFSTDTQYF.

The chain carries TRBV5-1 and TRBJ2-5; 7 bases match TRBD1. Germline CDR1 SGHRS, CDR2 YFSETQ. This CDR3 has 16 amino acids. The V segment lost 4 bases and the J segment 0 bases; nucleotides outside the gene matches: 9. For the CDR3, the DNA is TGCGCCAGCAGCCTAACAGGGGTCGGGTACCAAGAGACCCAGTACTTC. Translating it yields CASSLTGVGYQETQYF.

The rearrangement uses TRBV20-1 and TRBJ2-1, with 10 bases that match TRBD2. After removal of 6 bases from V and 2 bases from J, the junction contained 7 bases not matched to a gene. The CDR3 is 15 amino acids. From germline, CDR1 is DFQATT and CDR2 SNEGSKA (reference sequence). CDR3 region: CSASSGTSAYNEQFF. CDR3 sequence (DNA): TGCAGTGCCAGTTCGGGGACTAGCGCCTACAATGAGCAGTTCTTC.

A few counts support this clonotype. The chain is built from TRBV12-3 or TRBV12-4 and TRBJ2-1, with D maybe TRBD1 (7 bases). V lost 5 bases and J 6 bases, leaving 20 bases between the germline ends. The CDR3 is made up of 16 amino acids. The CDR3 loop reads CASSSRGAVGANEQFF. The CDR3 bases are TGTGCCAGCAGTAGCAGGGGGGCTGTCGGGGCCAATGAGCAGTTCTTC.

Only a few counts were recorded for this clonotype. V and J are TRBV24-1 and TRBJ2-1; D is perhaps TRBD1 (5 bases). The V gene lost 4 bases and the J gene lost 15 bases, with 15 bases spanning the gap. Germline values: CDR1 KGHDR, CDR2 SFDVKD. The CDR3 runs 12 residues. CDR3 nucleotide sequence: TGTGCCACCAGTGACTCGAACAGGAATCGGTTCTTC. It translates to CATSDSNRNRFF.

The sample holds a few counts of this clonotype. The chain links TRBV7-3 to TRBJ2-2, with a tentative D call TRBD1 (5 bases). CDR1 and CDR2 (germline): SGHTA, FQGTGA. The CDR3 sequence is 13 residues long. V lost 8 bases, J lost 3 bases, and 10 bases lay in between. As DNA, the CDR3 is TGTGCCAGCGGACAATCTGACACCGGGGAGCTGTTTTTT. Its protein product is CASGQSDTGELFF. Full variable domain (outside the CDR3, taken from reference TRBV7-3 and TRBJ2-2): GAGVSQTPSNKVTEKGKYVELRCDPISGHTALYWYRQSLGQGPEFLIYFQGTGAADDSGLPNDRFFAVRPEGSVSTLKIQRTERGDSAVYLCASGQSDTGELFFGEGSRLTVL.

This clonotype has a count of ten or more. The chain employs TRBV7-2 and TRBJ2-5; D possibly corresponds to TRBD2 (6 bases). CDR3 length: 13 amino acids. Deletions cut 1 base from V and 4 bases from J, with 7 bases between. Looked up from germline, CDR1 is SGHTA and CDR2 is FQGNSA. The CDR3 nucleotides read TGTGCCAGCAGCTTAGGCGGGACAGAGACCCAGTACTTC. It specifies CASSLGGTETQYF. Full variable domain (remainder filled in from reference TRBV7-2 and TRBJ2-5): GAGVSQSPSNKVTEKGKDVELRCDPISGHTALYWYRQSLGQGLEFLIYFQGNSAPDKSGLPSDRFSAERTGGSVSTLTIQRTQQEDSAVYLCASSLGGTETQYFGPGTRLLVL.

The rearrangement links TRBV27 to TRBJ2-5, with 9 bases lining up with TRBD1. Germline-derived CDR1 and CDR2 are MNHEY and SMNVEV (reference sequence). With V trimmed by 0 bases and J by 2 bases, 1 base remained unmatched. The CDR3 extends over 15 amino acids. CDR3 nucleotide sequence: TGTGCCAGCAGTTTATCCGGACAGGGGCAAGAGACCCAGTACTTC. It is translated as CASSLSGQGQETQYF.

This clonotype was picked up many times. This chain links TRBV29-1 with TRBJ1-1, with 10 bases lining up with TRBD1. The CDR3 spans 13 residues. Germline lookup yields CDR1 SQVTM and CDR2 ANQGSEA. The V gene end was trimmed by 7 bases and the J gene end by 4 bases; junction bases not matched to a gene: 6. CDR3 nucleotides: TGCAGCGCAGAGGACAGGGGGTGCACTGAAGCTTTCTTT. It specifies CSAEDRGCTEAFF.